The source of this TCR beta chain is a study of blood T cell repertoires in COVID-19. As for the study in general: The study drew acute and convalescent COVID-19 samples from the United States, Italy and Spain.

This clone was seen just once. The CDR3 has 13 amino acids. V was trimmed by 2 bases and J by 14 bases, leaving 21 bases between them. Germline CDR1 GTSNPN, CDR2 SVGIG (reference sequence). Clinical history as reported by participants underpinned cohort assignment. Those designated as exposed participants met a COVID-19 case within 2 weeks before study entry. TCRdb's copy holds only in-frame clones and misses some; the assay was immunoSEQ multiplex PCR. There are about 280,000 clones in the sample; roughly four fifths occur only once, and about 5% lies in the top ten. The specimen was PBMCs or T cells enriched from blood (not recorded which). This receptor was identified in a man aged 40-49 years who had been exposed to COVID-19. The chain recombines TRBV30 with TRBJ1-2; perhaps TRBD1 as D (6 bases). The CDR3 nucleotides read TGTGCCTGGAGTATGACAGGACAATCTAGTTTTACCTTC. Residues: CAWSMTGQSSFTF.